The T cell receptor (beta chain) under discussion was sequenced for a study of T cells after posttransplantation cyclophosphamide. Here immunoSEQ multiplex PCR was the method, and the copy in TCRdb shows in-frame clones only, minus some. The data show 7,000 to 10,000 clones, with 95% to 99% seen just once and roughly 0.27% held by the top ten. Cells defined as naive were viable CD3+CD4+ or CD3+CD8+ and CCR7+CD45RA+CD45RO-CD95-CD27+CD28+. Regarding this clone: Its specificity is not known.

The germline gives CDR1 SNHLY, CDR2 FYNNEI. With V trimmed by 8 bases and J by 2 bases, 6 bases remained unmatched. This CDR3 has 15 amino acids. Study observations and caveats: After PTCy, TRB diversity resembled that of CNI/methotrexate controls. Skin or GI-infiltrating T cells shared few TRB sequences with blood. Donor-recipient repertoire similarity was low at 1-2 months, rising over year one.

The sample comprised naive CD8+ T cells sorted from PBMCs. This clonotype originated in a man in his forties or fifties in good health, CMV-negative, and a related stem cell transplant donor. This chain links TRBV2 with TRBJ2-2; 9 bases fit TRBD1. CDR3 nucleotides: TGTGCCAGCCCGGGACAGGGCGGTAACACCGGGGAGCTGTTTTTT. Translated: CASPGQGGNTGELFF.